A single sample is the source of the 27 T cell receptor beta chains below, sequenced in a study of naive and memory T cell subsets. Two oligonucleotides, mixed equimolar, formed the beta constant-region primer covering TRBC1 and TRBC2. Nested alpha and beta constant-region primers with the SP2 primer drove four PCR rounds on ligated cDNA. TCRdb re-analysed the UMI-ligation and nested PCR reads in MiXCR, keeping a single row per CDR3 protein. The top ten hold 0.085% to 0.11% of the sample, which has approximately 150,000 distinct CDR3 sequences, about 20% seen once. Their antigens are not known. Whole-study results and caveats: Naive repertoires, especially CD8, held a few larger clonotypes, possibly memory cells re-expressing CD45RA.

Sequenced material: naive CD4+ T cells from blood. These receptors came from a human donor in good health.

This clonotype was seen repeatedly, ten times or more. The chain has TRBV20-1 and TRBJ2-3; D gene unclear. V lost 7 bases to trimming and J lost 4 bases, with 15 bases between them. The germline CDR1 and CDR2 sequences are DFQATT and SNEGSKA (reference sequence). The CDR3 has 13 residues. CDR3 protein: CSVHSGIPDTQYF. The CDR3 region has the DNA TGCAGTGTTCATAGTGGGATCCCAGATACGCAGTATTTT.

The chain links TRBV12-3 or TRBV12-4 to TRBJ2-3; possible D gene TRBD1, 6 bases. Trimming cost V 3 bases and J 5 bases, with 15 bases left between them. The CDR3 length is 15 residues. Written as DNA, the CDR3 is TGTGCCAGCAGTTTTTTCGCAGGGGCTGTAGATACGCAGTATTTT. Translation gives CASSFFAGAVDTQYF.

The chain carries TRBV6-6 and TRBJ2-1; D might be TRBD2 (7 bases). The CDR3 is 14 amino acids. CDR1 is MNHNY and CDR2 is SVGAGI in the germline V gene (reference sequence). V lost 8 bases and J lost 4, with 15 bases in between. The CDR3 loop is CASFAQGLYNEQFF. The CDR3 region has the DNA TGTGCCAGCTTTGCACAGGGACTATACAATGAGCAGTTCTTC.

The rearrangement uses TRBV20-1 and TRBJ2-5; 11 bases agree with TRBD2. This CDR3 region has 14 residues. Germline V gene sequence: CDR1 DFQATT, CDR2 SNEGSKA (reference sequence). The CDR3: CRGTSGLHQETQYF. The DNA of the CDR3 is TGCAGGGGGACTAGCGGACTTCACCAAGAGACCCAGTACTTC.

In its sample, this clonotype was seen a few times. The rearrangement joins TRBV30 to TRBJ2-3; D call uncertain. Germline V CDR1 and CDR2: GTSNPN, SVGIG (reference sequence). With 0 bases removed from V and 5 bases from J, the gap between germline ends came to 9 bases. The CDR3 loop spans 13 amino acids. The CDR3 DNA sequence: TGTGCCTGGAGTGTACGAGGTTTAGATACGCAGTATTTT. Protein sequence: CAWSVRGLDTQYF. Variable domain in full (rest from reference TRBV30 and TRBJ2-3): SQTIHQWPATLVQPVGSPLSLECTVEGTSNPNLYWYRQAAGRGLQLLFYSVGIGQISSEVPQNLSASRPQDRQFILSSKKLLLSDSGFYLCAWSVRGLDTQYFGPGTRLTVL.

CDR3 DNA: TGCGCCAGCAGCCGGACTAGCGGGAGAGGCACCGGGGAGCTGTTTTTT. It yields the protein CASSRTSGRGTGELFF. The chain couples TRBV5-1 to TRBJ2-2, with 13 positions matching TRBD2. Germline V gives CDR1 SGHRS, CDR2 YFSETQ. This CDR3 is 16 amino acids long. Unmatched junction bases numbered 4, after V lost 4 bases and J lost 4 bases.

This clonotype was counted only a few times. The chain carries TRBV6-6 and TRBJ2-7; D is unresolved. V lost 5 bases and J lost 3, with 14 bases in between. Germline V lookup: CDR1 MNHNY, CDR2 SVGAGI (reference sequence). CDR3 length equals 14 residues. This CDR3 is CASSPGEVHYEQYF. In DNA, the CDR3 is TGTGCCAGCAGTCCCGGTGAGGTTCACTACGAGCAGTACTTC.

The chain employs TRBV5-1 and TRBJ2-7; 7 bases fit TRBD1. The germline V gene has CDR1 SGHRS and CDR2 YFSETQ. The CDR3 is 15 residues long. Trimming at V came to 4 bases and at J to 4 bases, leaving 11 bases not matched to a gene. The CDR3 DNA sequence: TGCGCCAGCAGCCGCCCTGACAGGGCCATGTACGAGCAGTACTTC. It codes for CASSRPDRAMYEQYF.

A word on this clonotype: One end of the junction fails to match germline, which may point to a read error. This chain uses TRBV12-3 or TRBV12-4 with TRBJ1-2; TRBD1 matches at 8 bases. This CDR3 has 13 residues. CDR3 DNA sequence: TGTGCCAGCAGCTTAGGACAGGGCTATGGCTACACCTTC. Amino acid sequence: CASSLGQGYGYTF.

For this clonotype: The junction does not match germline at one end; this may be a read error. The genes are TRBV28 and TRBJ2-3; D is possibly TRBD2 (6 bases). The CDR3 extends over 17 amino acids. Germline V CDR1 and CDR2: MDHEN, SYDVKM. Here the CDR3 reads CVSSLGRTSTSTDTQYF. DNA for the CDR3: TGTGTCAGCAGTTTAGGGAGGACGTCTACTAGCACAGATACGCAGTATTTT.

The gene calls are TRBV21-1 and TRBJ2-7; TRBD1 is taken as the D call from the table, unchecked against the DNA. TRBV21-1 is a pseudogene. The CDR3 consists of 12 residues. The CDR3 bases are TGTCCCAGCAGCAGGAACAGGGACGAGCAGTACTTC. It yields the protein CPSSRNRDEQYF.

J is TRBJ1-1 and V is TRBV29-1; no firm D call. V lost 5 bases, J lost 6 bases, and 10 bases lay in between. Germline CDR1 SQVTM, CDR2 ANQGSEA. The CDR3 length is 11 residues. CDR3 in amino acids: CSVSISAEAFF. The CDR3, as DNA: TGCAGCGTTTCAATAAGCGCTGAAGCTTTCTTT. Together with reference TRBV29-1 and TRBJ1-1, the CDR3 gives the full variable domain: SAVISQKPSRDICQRGTSLTIQCQVDSQVTMMFWYRQQPGQSLTLIATANQGSEATYESGFVIDKFPISRPNLTFSTLTVSNMSPEDSSIYLCSVSISAEAFFGQGTRLTVV.

Only a few counts were recorded for this clonotype. CDR3 sequence: CASSYTSGIGNEQFF. CDR3 coding DNA: TGTGCCAGCAGCTACACTAGCGGGATTGGCAATGAGCAGTTCTTC. The chain is built from TRBV7-9 and TRBJ2-1; 10 nucleotides match TRBD2. The ends lost 4 bases at V and 6 bases at J; junction bases unmatched: 6. Germline V gives CDR1 SEHNR, CDR2 FQNEAQ (reference sequence). CDR3 length: 15 amino acids.

The sample holds a few counts of this clonotype. The rearrangement joins TRBV29-1 to TRBJ1-2, with a possible D match to TRBD1 (6 bases). In germline, CDR1 is SQVTM, CDR2 ANQGSEA. The CDR3 contains 12 residues. Trimming left V 5 bases short and J 4 bases short, with 11 bases between. CDR3 DNA: TGCAGCGTTACAGGGACTGGCTATGGCTACACCTTC. Its protein is CSVTGTGYGYTF. The full variable domain, rest sourced from reference TRBV29-1 and TRBJ1-2, is SAVISQKPSRDICQRGTSLTIQCQVDSQVTMMFWYRQQPGQSLTLIATANQGSEATYESGFVIDKFPISRPNLTFSTLTVSNMSPEDSSIYLCSVTGTGYGYTFGSGTRLTVV.

This clonotype was observed a few times. The V call is TRBV20-1, the J call TRBJ1-5; no clear D. V was cut by 0 bases and J by 4 bases, with 10 bases left in between. CDR1 and CDR2 (germline): DFQATT, SNEGSKA (reference sequence). The CDR3 totals 14 residues. This CDR3 reads CSARDRLGNQPQHF. The CDR3 DNA follows: TGCAGTGCTAGAGATAGGTTGGGGAATCAGCCCCAGCATTTT.

This clonotype was detected many times. V and J are TRBV28 and TRBJ1-4; D call uncertain. Germline CDR1 and CDR2: MDHEN and SYDVKM. Between the trimmed V and J ends, which lost 3 bases and 6 bases, there was a span of 14 bases. This CDR3 region has 15 residues. For the CDR3, the DNA is TGTGCCAGCAGTTTCTCTACTCCCGGGGATGAAAAACTGTTTTTT. This codes for CASSFSTPGDEKLFF.

The chain carries TRBV7-2 and TRBJ2-1; TRBD2 matches 10 bases. The CDR3 has 19 residues. V lost 5 bases, J lost 6 bases, and 19 bases stayed unmatched. Germline V gene sequence: CDR1 SGHTA, CDR2 FQGNSA. CDR3 DNA: TGTGCCAGCAGCCCGGGTCCCCTAGGTAGCGGGAGGAGTCCCAATGAGCAGTTCTTC. Its translation: CASSPGPLGSGRSPNEQFF.

This chain uses TRBV6-5 with TRBJ2-7, with TRBD1 matching 7 bases. The length of the CDR3 is 12 residues. V dropped 8 bases and J dropped 6; count of bases not matched to a gene: 7. Germline V lookup: CDR1 MNHEY, CDR2 SVGAGI. As DNA, the CDR3 is TGTGCCAGCCGGGACAGTTCACGCGAGCAGTACTTC. This gives the protein CASRDSSREQYF.

This clonotype was observed a handful of times. The J gene is TRBJ2-1, the V gene TRBV11-2; 8 bases agree with TRBD2. CDR3 size: 18 residues. The germline V gene has CDR1 SGHAT and CDR2 FQNNGV. V lost 5 bases, J lost 6 bases, and 18 bases stayed unmatched. The CDR3 DNA reads TGTGCCAGCAGCCCGCTTAGGGCGGGGAGCGGGAGTCGCAATGAGCAGTTCTTC. It encodes CASSPLRAGSGSRNEQFF.

In this sample, this clonotype turned up many times. V and J are TRBV20-1 and TRBJ1-5; 7 bases are a match to TRBD1. CDR1 and CDR2 from the germline V gene are DFQATT and SNEGSKA (reference sequence). The V and J ends lost 1 base and 2 bases, in that order; junction bases with no gene match: 8. The CDR3 spans 16 residues. CDR3 in amino acids: CSARAPRQGGNQPQHF. The CDR3 region has the DNA TGCAGTGCTAGAGCGCCACGACAGGGAGGCAATCAGCCCCAGCATTTT.

This clonotype has at least ten counts. The chain couples TRBV7-6 to TRBJ2-7; D not certain. With 5 bases removed from V and 0 bases from J, the gap between germline ends came to 14 bases. CDR3 length: 15 residues. Germline V gene data show CDR1 as SGHVS and CDR2 as FNYEAQ. The CDR3 here is CASSRTRGASYEQYF. In DNA form, the CDR3 reads TGTGCCAGCAGCCGGACGAGAGGTGCCTCCTACGAGCAGTACTTC.

This clonotype was picked up many times. The chain recombines TRBV30 with TRBJ2-1; D gene ambiguous. The ends were cut back, 3 bases at V and 0 bases at J, with 9 bases in the middle. The CDR3 spans 14 residues. Germline-derived CDR1 and CDR2 are GTSNPN and SVGIG (reference sequence). The CDR3 nucleotides read TGTGCCTGGAGAGGGCCAAGCTCCTACAATGAGCAGTTCTTC. This sequence encodes CAWRGPSSYNEQFF.

This clonotype has more than one count but fewer than ten. CDR3 loop: CASSVAATPPRNEQFF. The CDR3, as DNA: TGTGCCAGCAGCGTAGCGGCGACCCCTCCTAGGAATGAGCAGTTCTTC. The rearrangement uses TRBV9 and TRBJ2-1, with D unresolved. V lost 0 bases and J lost 7, with 17 bases in between. Germline V gene sequence: CDR1 SGDLS, CDR2 YYNGEE. This CDR3 contains 16 residues.

This clonotype was seen only a few times. The rearrangement uses TRBV29-1 and TRBJ2-1, with 9 nucleotides matching TRBD2. J lost 4 bases, V lost 4 bases, and 8 bases had no gene match. Germline V gene sequence: CDR1 SQVTM, CDR2 ANQGSEA. This CDR3 has 15 residues. For the CDR3, the DNA is TGCAGCGTTGGGGGCGGGAGGGGAGATTACAATGAGCAGTTCTTC. This encodes CSVGGGRGDYNEQFF.

This clonotype appeared many times. The CDR3 loop reads CASSLWIGGRATDTQYF. CDR3 nucleotide sequence: TGTGCCAGCAGTTTATGGATAGGCGGGAGGGCGACAGATACGCAGTATTTT. This chain joins TRBV28 and TRBJ2-3, with 9 bases identical to TRBD2. Germline V gene lookup returns CDR1 MDHEN and CDR2 SYDVKM. The CDR3 totals 17 residues. Losses at the gene ends were 0 bases for V and 3 bases for J; bases not matched to a gene: 7.

This clonotype was recorded many times. The chain couples TRBV7-9 to TRBJ2-1; D not certain. Per germline, CDR1 SEHNR and CDR2 FQNEAQ (reference sequence). Trimming shortened V by 3 bases and J by 5 bases, and 8 bases separated the two germline ends. This CDR3 has 13 amino acids. The CDR3 loop is CASSFTANNEQFF. CDR3 nucleotides: TGTGCCAGCAGCTTTACAGCTAACAATGAGCAGTTCTTC.

This chain joins TRBV7-9 and TRBJ1-4, with 8 bases matching TRBD1. The CDR3 extends over 14 amino acids. The ends lost 3 bases at V and 10 bases at J; junction bases unmatched: 7. Germline values: CDR1 SEHNR, CDR2 FQNEAQ (reference sequence). The CDR3 DNA is TGTGCCAGCAGCTTCCGGACAGGGCTTGGAAAACTGTTTTTT. Translation: CASSFRTGLGKLFF.